The 12 T cell receptor beta chains given below trace back to one sample, sequenced in a study of vaccination effects on CD4 cells after COVID-19 (dated by TCRdb to the early 2020s). Antigens for these TCRs are unknown. In the ViraFEST assay, PBMC were stimulated with viral peptide pools, and TCR sequencing was then used to find antigen-specific CD4+ T cell clonotypes based on their expansion. After around ten days of culture, CD4+ T cells were isolated with the EasySep CD4+ T cell isolation kit. The absence of prior SARS-CoV-2 infection in healthy vaccine recipients was confirmed by negative nucleocapsid antibodies before and after vaccination. Receptor libraries were prepared by the immunoSEQ multiplex PCR assay. Drawn from immuneACCESS, this table holds only the in-frame rearrangements with V and J called that TCRdb kept. Clones are partly lost; checked studies trace under half to an unresolved V gene and leave the rest unexplained. For this sample the table gives about 38,000 clones, of which more than 60% were detected only once. The top ten clones comprise approximately 22% of the sample.

Here the sequenced sample was CD4+ T cells from PBMCs cultured with SARS-CoV-2 spike peptides, taken before COVID-19 vaccination. The label giving this sample's cell subset or site can be read as: SARS-CoV-2 spike overlapping peptide pool stimulation. These receptor sequences come from a human donor who received a COVID-19 vaccine.

The chain couples TRBV6-6 to TRBJ1-2; possible D gene TRBD1, 6 bases. This CDR3 region has 19 residues. CDR1 and CDR2 from the germline V gene are MNHNY and SVGAGI (reference sequence). V was pared by 5 bases and J by 2 bases, with 27 bases between. The CDR3 is CASSPLPRDTNYKNYGYTF. The CDR3 nucleotides are TGTGCCAGCAGTCCCCTTCCCCGGGACACAAATTATAAAAACTATGGCTACACCTTC.

This clone was counted between two and nine times. The chain couples TRBV4-3 to TRBJ1-6; maybe TRBD1 (5 bases). Germline-derived CDR1 and CDR2 are LGHNA and YSLEER. The ends were cut back, 0 bases at V and 7 bases at J, with 10 bases in the middle. The CDR3 totals 15 residues. The CDR3 DNA reads as TGCGCCAGCAGCCAAGATGGGCAGGGAAATTCACCCCTCCACTTT. This codes for CASSQDGQGNSPLHF.

The sample holds a few counts of this clone. The rearrangement joins TRBV18 to TRBJ1-3; D not resolved. The CDR3 is 16 amino acids. Germline CDR1 reads KGHSH; CDR2 reads LQKENI. V lost 2 bases to trimming and J lost 0 bases, with 11 bases between them. CDR3 sequence reads: CASSPSGGLSGNTIYF. The DNA of the CDR3 is TGTGCCAGCTCACCATCAGGTGGGCTCTCTGGAAACACCATATATTTT. The full variable domain, with the rest looked up from reference TRBV18 and TRBJ1-3, is NAGVMQNPRHLVRRRGQEARLRCSPMKGHSHVYWYRQLPEEGLKFMVYLQKENIIDESGMPKERFSAEFPKEGPSILRIQQVVRGDSAAYFCASSPSGGLSGNTIYFGEGSWLTVV.

The genes are TRBV19 and TRBJ2-7; D unclear. The germline V gene has CDR1 LNHDA and CDR2 SQIVND (reference sequence). V was cut by 5 bases and J by 6 bases, with 11 bases left in between. This CDR3 region has 12 residues. CDR3 loop: CASSSRFGEQYF. The CDR3 DNA sequence: TGTGCCAGTAGTTCAAGGTTCGGCGAGCAGTACTTC.

The CDR3 DNA reads TGTGCCAGCAGTTTACTGGGACTAGCGAAACAAGAGACCCAGTACTTC. Protein sequence: CASSLLGLAKQETQYF. The chain couples TRBV27 to TRBJ2-5; TRBD2 agrees at 10 bases. Germline values: CDR1 MNHEY, CDR2 SMNVEV (reference sequence). The CDR3 is 16 amino acids. V shed 2 bases and J 2 bases; nucleotides not matched to a gene: 5.

A single count supports this clone. This rearrangement joins TRBV21-1 to TRBJ2-1. TRBV21-1 is assigned pseudogene status. This CDR3 has 15 amino acids. CDR3 amino acids: CAGIRARGPTNEQFF. CDR3 coding DNA: TGTGCCGGCATCCGGGCCCGAGGCCCCACCAATGAGCAGTTCTTC.

This chain connects TRBV7-2 to TRBJ1-4; the D gene is possibly TRBD1 (5 bases). This CDR3 is built from 14 residues. Trimming removed 5 bases at V and 6 bases at J, with 13 bases between. Germline CDR1 SGHTA, CDR2 FQGNSA. CDR3 sequence (DNA): TGTGCCAGCAGCGGAGATGGGGCGTATGAAAAACTGTTTTTT. Its protein product is CASSGDGAYEKLFF.

This chain uses TRBV5-1 with TRBJ1-2; the D is unclear. The CDR3 consists of 12 residues. In germline, CDR1 is SGHRS, CDR2 YFSETQ. V gave up 0 bases and J gave up 5 bases, with 5 bases separating them. The DNA for the CDR3 is TGCGCCAGCAGCTTGGAAGGGTATGGCTACACCTTC. The encoded protein is CASSLEGYGYTF.

V usage is TRBV19 and J usage is TRBJ2-1, with 8 bases fitting TRBD2. CDR3 size: 15 residues. The germline V gene encodes CDR1 LNHDA and CDR2 SQIVND (reference sequence). Trimming cost V 7 bases and J 3 bases; bases outside gene matches: 8. DNA of the CDR3: TGTGCCAGTAAACCTCGGGGGGGTAACTACAATGAGCAGTTCTTC. Translated, it gives CASKPRGGNYNEQFF.

The DNA of the CDR3 is TGTGCCAGTAGTATGACAGTAACTAATGAAAAACTGTTTTTT. Residues: CASSMTVTNEKLFF. This chain joins TRBV19 and TRBJ1-4, with a possible D match to TRBD1 (5 bases). The V end was cut by 3 bases, the J end by 1 base, with 6 bases between. CDR3 size: 14 residues. The germline V gene encodes CDR1 LNHDA and CDR2 SQIVND (reference sequence).

V gene TRBV6-5 combines with J gene TRBJ1-1; 8 nucleotides align to TRBD1. The CDR3 length is 13 residues. Losses at the gene ends were 7 bases for V and 5 bases for J; bases not matched to a gene: 6. Germline assignment: CDR1 MNHEY and CDR2 SVGAGI. The CDR3: CASTQGAITEAFF. The CDR3 DNA reads as TGTGCCAGCACCCAGGGGGCGATTACTGAAGCTTTCTTT.

The rearrangement uses TRBV11-2 and TRBJ2-5; D unclear. Germline V CDR1 and CDR2: SGHAT, FQNNGV. There are 14 residues in the CDR3. V shed 5 bases and J shed 4 bases, with 14 bases lying between them. The CDR3 region is CASSPLTTLETQYF. DNA for the CDR3: TGTGCCAGCAGCCCTCTAACCACCTTAGAGACCCAGTACTTC.